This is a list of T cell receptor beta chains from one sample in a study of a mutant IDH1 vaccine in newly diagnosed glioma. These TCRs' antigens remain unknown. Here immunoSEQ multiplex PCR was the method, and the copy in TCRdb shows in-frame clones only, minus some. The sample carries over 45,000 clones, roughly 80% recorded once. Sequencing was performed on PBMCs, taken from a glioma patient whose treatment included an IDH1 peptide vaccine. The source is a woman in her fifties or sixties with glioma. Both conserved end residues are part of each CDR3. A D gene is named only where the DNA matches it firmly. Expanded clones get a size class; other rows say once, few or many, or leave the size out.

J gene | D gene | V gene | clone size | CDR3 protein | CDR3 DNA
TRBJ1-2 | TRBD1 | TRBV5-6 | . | CASSLPQGGNGYTF | TGTGCCAGCAGCTTGCCCCAGGGGGGAAATGGCTACACCTTC
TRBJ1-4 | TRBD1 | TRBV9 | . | CASSVATGDEKLFF | TGTGCCAGCAGCGTAGCAACAGGGGATGAAAAACTGTTTTTT
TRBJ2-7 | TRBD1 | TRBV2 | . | CASRTGGSYEQYF | TGTGCCAGCAGGACAGGGGGCTCCTACGAGCAGTACTTC
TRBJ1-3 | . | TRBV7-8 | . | CASSFTGNSGNTIYF | TGTGCCAGCAGCTTCACCGGGAACTCTGGAAACACCATATATTTT
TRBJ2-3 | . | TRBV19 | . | CASSDPGGRLTDTQYF | TGTGCCAGTAGTGACCCTGGGGGCCGTTTGACAGATACGCAGTATTTT
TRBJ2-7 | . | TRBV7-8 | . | CASSPPASYEQYF | TGTGCCAGCAGCCCCCCGGCCTCCTACGAGCAGTACTTC
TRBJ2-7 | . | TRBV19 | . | CASSIQGKSYEQYF | TGTGCCAGTAGTATTCAGGGGAAATCCTACGAGCAGTACTTC
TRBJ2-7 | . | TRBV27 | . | CASSRGNPTPSYEQYF | TGTGCCAGCAGTAGGGGTAACCCTACGCCGTCCTACGAGCAGTACTTC
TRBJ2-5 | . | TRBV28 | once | CASSSRETQYF | TGTGCCAGCAGTAGCCGTGAGACCCAGTACTTC
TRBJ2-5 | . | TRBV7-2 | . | CASSLGTSPPPETQYF | TGTGCCAGCAGCCTCGGCACTAGTCCCCCCCCAGAGACCCAGTACTTC
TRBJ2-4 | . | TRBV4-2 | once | CASSQVNSWGIQYF | TGTGCCAGCAGCCAAGTGAATAGCTGGGGCATTCAGTACTTC
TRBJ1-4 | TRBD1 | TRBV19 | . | CASSPTLHRDRDTATNEKLFF | TGTGCCAGTAGTCCCACTCTTCACAGGGACAGGGATACTGCAACTAATGAAAAACTGTTTTTT
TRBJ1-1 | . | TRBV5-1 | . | CASSLFGGTTEAFF | TGCGCCAGCAGCTTGTTCGGGGGGACCACTGAAGCTTTCTTT
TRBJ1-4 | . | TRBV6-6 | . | CASSYSTEGEKLFF | TGTGCCAGCAGTTACTCCACGGAGGGTGAAAAACTGTTTTTT
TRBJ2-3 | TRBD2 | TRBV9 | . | CASSQTSGTDTQYF | TGTGCCAGCAGCCAGACTAGCGGTACAGATACGCAGTATTTT
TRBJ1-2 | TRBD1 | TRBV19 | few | CARRGGRGFIGGYTF | TGTGCCAGAAGGGGAGGCAGGGGGTTTATCGGTGGCTACACCTTC
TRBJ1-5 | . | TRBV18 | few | CASSPGGNQPQHF | TGTGCCAGCTCACCAGGAGGTAATCAGCCCCAGCATTTT
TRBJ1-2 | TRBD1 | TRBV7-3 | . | CASSSRQGAGGYTF | TGTGCCAGCAGCTCGCGACAGGGGGCAGGAGGCTACACCTTC
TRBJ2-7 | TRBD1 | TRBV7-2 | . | CASSLQGVTYF | TGTGCCAGCAGCCTTCAGGGGGTCACGTACTTC
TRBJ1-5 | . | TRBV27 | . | CASSLWGPDQPQHF | TGTGCCAGCAGTTTATGGGGACCGGATCAGCCCCAGCATTTT
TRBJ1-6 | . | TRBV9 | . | CASSPSGGGVSSPLHF | TGTGCCAGCAGCCCCTCTGGTGGGGGGGTGAGTTCACCCCTCCACTTT
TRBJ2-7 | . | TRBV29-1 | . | CSVGLGGSSYEQYF | TGCAGCGTCGGACTGGGGGGAAGCTCCTACGAGCAGTACTTC
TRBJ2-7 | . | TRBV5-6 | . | CASSSPRQNSYEQYF | TGTGCCAGCAGCTCCCCTAGACAGAATTCCTACGAGCAGTACTTC
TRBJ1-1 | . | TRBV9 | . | CASSAQGFTEAFF | TGTGCCAGCAGCGCACAGGGTTTCACTGAAGCTTTCTTT
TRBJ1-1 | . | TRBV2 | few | CASSVSIGQRTEAFF | TGTGCCAGCAGTGTTTCCATAGGACAGCGTACTGAAGCTTTCTTT
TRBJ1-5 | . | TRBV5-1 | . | CASSPDSSNQPQHF | TGCGCCAGCAGCCCCGACAGTAGCAATCAGCCCCAGCATTTT
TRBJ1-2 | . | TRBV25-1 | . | CASSGGTYNYGYTF | TGTGCCAGCAGTGGCGGGACATACAACTATGGCTACACCTTC
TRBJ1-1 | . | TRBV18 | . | CASSTQSTVARMNTEAFF | TGTGCCAGCTCAACCCAATCGACGGTCGCCCGAATGAACACTGAAGCTTTCTTT
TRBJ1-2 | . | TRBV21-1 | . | CASSKGGSAYGYTF | TGTGCCAGCAGCAAAGGCGGTTCAGCCTATGGCTACACCTTC
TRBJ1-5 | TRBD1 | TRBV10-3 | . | CATSGQNQPQHF | TGTGCCACCTCGGGACAGAATCAGCCCCAGCATTTT
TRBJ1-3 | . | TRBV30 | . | CAWSVNRRSSGNTIYF | TGTGCCTGGAGCGTAAACAGGCGGTCCTCTGGAAACACCATATATTTT
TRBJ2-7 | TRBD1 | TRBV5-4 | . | CASSPGQGIYEQYF | TGTGCCAGCAGCCCGGGACAGGGTATCTACGAGCAGTACTTC
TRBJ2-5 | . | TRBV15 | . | CATSRDNGGETQYF | TGTGCCACCAGCAGAGATAATGGCGGAGAGACCCAGTACTTC
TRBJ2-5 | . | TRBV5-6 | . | CASSLEETQYF | TGTGCCAGCAGCTTGGAAGAGACCCAGTACTTC
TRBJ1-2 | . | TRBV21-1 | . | CASSDKRWTTQKANYGYTF | TGTGCCAGCAGCGACAAAAGGTGGACTACACAGAAAGCGAACTATGGCTACACCTTC
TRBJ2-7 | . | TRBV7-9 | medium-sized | CASSLGRVPYEQYF | TGTGCCAGCAGCTTAGGCAGGGTTCCCTACGAGCAGTACTTC
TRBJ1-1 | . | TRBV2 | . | CASDFLLNTEAFF | TGTGCCAGCGATTTTTTGTTGAACACTGAAGCTTTCTTT
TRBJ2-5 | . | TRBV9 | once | CASSVAGGETQYF | TGTGCCAGCAGCGTAGCTGGGGGAGAGACCCAGTACTTC
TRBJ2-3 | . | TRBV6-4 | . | CASSDSGSTPTDTQYF | TGTGCCAGCAGTGACTCGGGGAGTACCCCCACAGATACGCAGTATTTT
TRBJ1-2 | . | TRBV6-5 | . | CASRSTDRYGYTF | TGTGCCAGCAGGTCGACAGACCGCTATGGCTACACCTTC
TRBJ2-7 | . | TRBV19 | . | CASSYSGAVPYEQYF | TGTGCCAGTAGTTACTCAGGGGCTGTCCCCTACGAGCAGTACTTC
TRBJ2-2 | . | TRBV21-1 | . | CASSKEIRDRNTGELFF | TGTGCCAGCAGCAAAGAGATCCGGGACAGGAACACCGGGGAGCTGTTTTTT
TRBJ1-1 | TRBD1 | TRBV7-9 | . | CASSQDRGEAFF | TGTGCCAGCAGCCAAGACAGGGGGGAAGCTTTCTTT